A single count supports the clone carrying this T cell receptor beta chain. These data belong to a study of blood T cell repertoires in COVID-19. How the authors handled the data: Reference gene primer amplification gave estimated nucleated cell counts. Sequencing was performed with immunoSEQ multiplex PCR; in TCRdb, only in-frame clones are kept and a portion is missing. From that table come the V and J calls and clone size; the DNA was used to work out D and trimming. The sample lists 100,000 to 150,000 clones; around 87% were seen once. Sequencing was performed on peripheral blood. This receptor was taken from a woman between 45 and 60 years old with acute or convalescent COVID-19.

The CDR3 bases are TGTGCCAGCAGTTGGGGGGGCCGTCAGCCCCAGCATTTT. It is translated as CASSWGGRQPQHF. This chain links TRBV6-2 or TRBV6-3 with TRBJ1-5; TRBD1 might be the D (6 bases). Trimming pared 4 bases from V and 6 bases from J, leaving 10 bases between. Germline assignment: CDR1 MNHEY and CDR2 SVGEGT. The CDR3 runs 13 residues.